These T cell receptor beta chains were read from a single sample in a study of siplizumab effects on memory and regulatory T cells. Method: immunoSEQ multiplex PCR; TCRdb's copy keeps in-frame clones and lacks some. Of some 110,000 clones listed, around 94% are singletons. The sequenced material came from non-Treg CD4+ T cells sorted from blood. These receptors were collected from a human donor in good health. Each CDR3 is given with its conserved first and last residue. Each record gives: V gene, J gene, D gene, clone size, CDR3 DNA, CDR3 protein. The D gene is left open where the match is weak. Size tells how often a clone was seen (once, few, many) or the class of an expanded clone, and some rows leave it out.

v_call: TRBV9; j_call: TRBJ2-3; d_call: TRBD2; clone_size: once; cdr3_nt: TGTGCCAGCAGCGTAGAGACTAGCGGTAGCACAGATACGCAGTATTTT; cdr3_aa: CASSVETSGSTDTQYF
v_call: TRBV5-1; j_call: TRBJ2-3; d_call: .; clone_size: .; cdr3_nt: TGCGCCAGCAGCGCTACGGGCCGAAAGGATACGCAGTATTTT; cdr3_aa: CASSATGRKDTQYF
v_call: TRBV5-1; j_call: TRBJ2-3; d_call: .; clone_size: .; cdr3_nt: TGCGCCAGCAGCTTGTGGGCGTTAGGAGGCACAGATACGCAGTATTTT; cdr3_aa: CASSLWALGGTDTQYF
v_call: TRBV7-8; j_call: TRBJ1-4; d_call: .; clone_size: .; cdr3_nt: TGTGCCAGCAGCTTAGTACGGGGTGAAAAACTGTTTTTT; cdr3_aa: CASSLVRGEKLFF
v_call: TRBV6-5; j_call: TRBJ1-1; d_call: .; clone_size: .; cdr3_nt: TGTGCCAGCAGTTCAGAGGGGACGAACACTGAAGCTTTCTTT; cdr3_aa: CASSSEGTNTEAFF
v_call: TRBV6-1; j_call: TRBJ2-2; d_call: TRBD2; clone_size: once; cdr3_nt: TGTGCCAGCAGTGAACTAGCGGGAGTGGGGACCGGGGAGCTGTTTTTT; cdr3_aa: CASSELAGVGTGELFF
v_call: TRBV5-1; j_call: TRBJ2-7; d_call: TRBD1; clone_size: .; cdr3_nt: TGCGCCAGCAGCTTTCGGACAGGAGCCTACGAGCAGTACTTC; cdr3_aa: CASSFRTGAYEQYF
v_call: TRBV6-6; j_call: TRBJ1-1; d_call: .; clone_size: .; cdr3_nt: TGTGCCAGCAGACCCGGGACGGGACGGGACACTGAAGCTTTCTTT; cdr3_aa: CASRPGTGRDTEAFF
v_call: TRBV7-9; j_call: TRBJ2-3; d_call: .; clone_size: .; cdr3_nt: TGTGCCAGCAGCTCAGTGACAGATACGCAGTATTTT; cdr3_aa: CASSSVTDTQYF
v_call: TRBV6-1; j_call: TRBJ2-2; d_call: TRBD1; clone_size: .; cdr3_nt: TGTGCCAGCAAGGCAGGGGGTGTGGAGCTGTTTTTT; cdr3_aa: CASKAGGVELFF